The T cell receptor beta chain under discussion was sequenced for a study of cytomegalovirus exposure and HLA in healthy donors. Study background: There were about 85 million unique TCRs (from HLA-typed donors) in an early data release.

About this clone: Its specificity is unknown.

The CDR3 is made up of 17 amino acids. CDR1 and CDR2 from the germline V gene are GTSNPN and SVGIG (reference sequence). The J segment lost 7 bases and the V segment lost 8 bases, leaving 16 bases of the junction unmatched. Study-wide points: Being indistinguishable, some V segments were excluded, TRBV6-2 and TRBV6-3 among them. Among the CMV-associated chains, a few were confirmed in vitro as specific for CMV antigens.

Amplification used 60 Vbeta primers and 13 Jbeta primers. TCRdb's table, derived via immunoSEQ multiplex PCR, lists solely in-frame clones and lacks some. The sample lists 170,000 or so clones, less than 85% occurring once. Sample: PBMCs. The sequence derives from a boy aged 5 to 17 in good health and CMV-seronegative. The gene calls are TRBV30 and TRBJ2-1, with 14 bases fitting TRBD2. The CDR3 region is CARLRTSGGPGGNEQFF. The CDR3 bases are TGTGCCAGACTACGGACTAGCGGGGGGCCCGGGGGTAATGAGCAGTTCTTC.